The source of this TCR beta chain is a study of T cell repertoires in cytomegalovirus infection. Unmatched junction bases numbered 11, after V lost 6 bases and J lost 5 bases. Germline CDR1 and CDR2: SGHTA and FQGTGA. CDR3 size: 15 residues. There are many counts of this clonotype. In TCRdb, the reads were re-called with MiXCR into one record per CDR3 protein. In the table there are under 300,000 distinct CDR3 sequences, approximately 13% of which are singletons. This clonotype was sampled from a human donor in good health (CMV status not recorded). Some clones in this sample may be carry-over from other donors' samples. The chain joins TRBV7-3 to TRBJ2-3, with 7 bases identical to TRBD2. Sequenced input: PBMCs. The CDR3 loop reads CASSRNAGAKDTQYF. For the CDR3, the DNA is TGTGCCAGCAGTCGTAACGCGGGAGCAAAAGATACGCAGTATTTT.